This passage covers 6 T cell receptor beta chains from one sample sequenced in a study of human T cells and chemical hapten exposure. TCRdb called the RACE reads again in MiXCR, with one record for every CDR3 protein. The sample contains tens of thousands of distinct CDR3 sequences, approximately 9% of which appear only once. Time point in this sample: healthy volunteer bleed at 2 weeks. The study extracted total RNA from unfractionated whole blood. Sample: whole blood. These receptors all stem from a female donor in good health. Some clones in this sample may be carry-over from other donors' samples.

This clonotype was observed a handful of times. V usage is TRBV29-1 and J usage is TRBJ1-1, with D unclear. There are 14 residues in the CDR3. The V gene's germline CDR1 is SQVTM and CDR2 ANQGSEA. V was pared by 0 bases and J by 0 bases, with 8 bases between. In DNA form, the CDR3 reads TGCAGCGTTGAAGATCCAGGCATGAACACTGAAGCTTTCTTT. It is translated as CSVEDPGMNTEAFF.

V is TRBV9 and J is TRBJ2-5; possibly TRBD2 for D (6 bases). Trimming stripped 0 bases from V and 2 bases from J, with 11 bases between. Per germline, CDR1 SGDLS and CDR2 YYNGEE. The CDR3 loop spans 15 amino acids. For the CDR3, the DNA is TGTGCCAGCAGCGTAGTCCCGGGGGTTCAAGAGACCCAGTACTTC. Translation gives CASSVVPGVQETQYF.

J is TRBJ2-7 and V is TRBV10-2, with 11 nucleotides matching TRBD2. This CDR3 region has 15 residues. J lost 1 base, V lost 6 bases, and 5 bases had no gene match. From germline, CDR1 is WSHSY and CDR2 SAAADI. The CDR3 reads CASRLTSGESYEQYF. The DNA for the CDR3 is TGCGCCAGCAGATTGACTAGCGGGGAGTCCTACGAGCAGTACTTC.

A few counts support this clonotype. The genes are TRBV5-1 and TRBJ1-5; perhaps TRBD1 as D (5 bases). CDR1 and CDR2 (germline): SGHRS, YFSETQ. The ends were cut back, 0 bases at V and 6 bases at J, with 7 bases in the middle. The CDR3 contains 13 residues. The chain's CDR3 is CASSLVGGQPQHF. CDR3 coding DNA: TGCGCCAGCAGCTTGGTCGGGGGTCAGCCCCAGCATTTT.

The chain couples TRBV11-2 to TRBJ2-7; D remains unclear. The germline V and J ends were trimmed by 1 base and 5 bases, with 9 bases remaining between them. The CDR3 consists of 13 residues. Germline loops: CDR1 SGHAT, CDR2 FQNNGV. The CDR3 is CASSLGRSDEQYF. In nucleotides, the CDR3 is TGTGCCAGCAGCTTAGGTAGGTCCGACGAGCAGTACTTC.

CDR3 loop: CASSSAAGTRGTTGELFF. The CDR3 DNA sequence: TGTGCCAGCAGCTCCGCCGCCGGGACTAGGGGTACTACCGGGGAGCTGTTTTTT. The chain has TRBV11-3 and TRBJ2-2; the match to TRBD2 covers 8 bases. The CDR3 runs 18 residues. Looked up from germline, CDR1 is SGHNT and CDR2 is YENEEA. With V trimmed by 4 bases and J by 5 bases, 15 bases remained unmatched.